A selection of T cell receptor beta chains follows, all from one sample in a study of neurological immune-mediated disorders. MiXCR, applied by TCRdb to the 5' RACE reads, yields one record per CDR3 protein. The table records roughly 50,000 distinct CDR3 sequences, about 12% of them present only once. Material for sequencing was PBMCs. The receptor source for this set is a male donor with HTLV-1-associated myelopathy (HAM/TSP). CDR3s include the opening cysteine and the closing phenylalanine or tryptophan. A D gene is named only where the DNA matches it firmly. Size is stated as once, few or many counts, or a class when the clone is expanded.

clone_size: many
d_call: NA
j_call: TRBJ1-4
v_call: TRBV29-1
cdr3_aa: CSVEQGRGKLFF
cdr3_nt: TGCAGCGTTGAGCAGGGTAGAGGAAAACTGTTTTTT

clone_size: many
d_call: NA
j_call: TRBJ2-1
v_call: TRBV5-1
cdr3_aa: CASSLGSASYNEQFF
cdr3_nt: TGCGCCAGCAGCTTGGGGAGTGCCTCCTACAATGAGCAGTTCTTC

clone_size: many
d_call: NA
j_call: TRBJ1-6
v_call: TRBV7-2
cdr3_aa: CASSLSRANSPLHF
cdr3_nt: TGTGCCAGCAGCTTGAGCAGGGCAAATTCACCCCTCCACTTT

clone_size: many
d_call: TRBD2
j_call: TRBJ2-3
v_call: TRBV5-1
cdr3_aa: CASSFLAGNTDTQYF
cdr3_nt: TGCGCCAGCAGCTTCTTAGCGGGGAACACAGATACGCAGTATTTT

clone_size: many
d_call: NA
j_call: TRBJ2-2
v_call: TRBV12-3/TRBV12-4
cdr3_aa: CASSFGIGELFF
cdr3_nt: TGTGCCAGCAGTTTTGGAATCGGGGAGCTGTTTTTT

clone_size: few
d_call: NA
j_call: TRBJ2-5
v_call: TRBV11-2
cdr3_aa: CASSFPPGGAGETQYF
cdr3_nt: TGTGCCAGCAGCTTTCCCCCAGGGGGGGCAGGGGAGACCCAGTACTTC

clone_size: few
d_call: NA
j_call: TRBJ1-4
v_call: TRBV4-3
cdr3_aa: CASSQSGTGNEKLFF
cdr3_nt: TGCGCCAGCAGCCAGTCCGGGACGGGCAATGAAAAACTGTTTTTT

clone_size: many
d_call: TRBD1
j_call: TRBJ2-3
v_call: TRBV29-1
cdr3_aa: CSASDRDLDTQYF
cdr3_nt: TGCAGCGCCTCGGACAGGGATCTTGATACGCAGTATTTT

clone_size: many
d_call: TRBD1
j_call: TRBJ2-7
v_call: TRBV28
cdr3_aa: CASSLLGTGKRLGEQYF
cdr3_nt: TGTGCCAGCAGTTTACTGGGGACAGGTAAAAGATTAGGCGAGCAGTACTTC

clone_size: many
d_call: NA
j_call: TRBJ1-5
v_call: TRBV6-1
cdr3_aa: CASVLFRDQPQHF
cdr3_nt: TGTGCCAGTGTTCTTTTTCGGGACCAGCCCCAGCATTTT

clone_size: many
d_call: NA
j_call: TRBJ2-1
v_call: TRBV6-2/TRBV6-3
cdr3_aa: CASSYSGQGYNEQFF
cdr3_nt: TGTGCCAGCAGTTATTCGGGACAAGGTTACAATGAGCAGTTCTTC

clone_size: many
d_call: NA
j_call: TRBJ2-2
v_call: TRBV20-1
cdr3_aa: CSARDRAPSRGGELFF
cdr3_nt: TGCAGTGCTAGAGATCGGGCGCCTTCCAGGGGCGGGGAGCTGTTTTTT

clone_size: many
d_call: NA
j_call: TRBJ1-1
v_call: TRBV5-1
cdr3_aa: CASSHERKDTEAFF
cdr3_nt: TGCGCCAGCAGCCACGAAAGGAAGGACACTGAAGCTTTCTTT

clone_size: many
d_call: TRBD1
j_call: TRBJ2-5
v_call: TRBV5-1
cdr3_aa: CASSIPGGEETQYF
cdr3_nt: TGCGCCAGCAGCATTCCAGGGGGCGAGGAGACCCAGTACTTC

clone_size: many
d_call: NA
j_call: TRBJ1-5
v_call: TRBV7-2
cdr3_aa: CASSLRRGQPQHF
cdr3_nt: TGTGCCAGCAGCCTTAGGAGGGGCCAGCCCCAGCATTTT

clone_size: few
d_call: NA
j_call: TRBJ1-2
v_call: TRBV5-1
cdr3_aa: CASSLDLDPSNYGYTF
cdr3_nt: TGCGCCAGCAGCTTAGATCTGGACCCCAGCAACTATGGCTACACCTTC

clone_size: many
d_call: TRBD1
j_call: TRBJ2-2
v_call: TRBV28
cdr3_aa: CASSSWGQGGAGELFF
cdr3_nt: TGTGCCAGCAGTTCGTGGGGACAGGGGGGTGCCGGGGAGCTGTTTTTT

clone_size: many
d_call: TRBD1
j_call: TRBJ2-7
v_call: TRBV5-8
cdr3_aa: CASSLDGGTGVKYF
cdr3_nt: TGTGCCAGCAGCTTGGACGGCGGGACAGGGGTGAAGTACTTC

clone_size: many
d_call: TRBD1
j_call: TRBJ1-2
v_call: TRBV20-1
cdr3_aa: CSARVLSGTDYYGYTF
cdr3_nt: TGCAGTGCTAGAGTACTTTCCGGGACAGACTACTATGGCTACACCTTC

clone_size: many
d_call: NA
j_call: TRBJ1-5
v_call: TRBV4-3
cdr3_aa: CASSPRYGDNQPQHF
cdr3_nt: TGCGCCAGCAGCCCCCGGTATGGAGACAATCAGCCCCAGCATTTT

clone_size: few
d_call: NA
j_call: TRBJ1-1
v_call: TRBV20-1
cdr3_aa: CSASFRDTEAFF
cdr3_nt: TGCAGTGCTAGTTTCCGTGACACTGAAGCTTTCTTT

clone_size: many
d_call: TRBD2
j_call: TRBJ2-2
v_call: TRBV7-2
cdr3_aa: CASSFSGGSNTGELFF
cdr3_nt: TGTGCCAGCAGCTTTAGCGGGGGGTCGAACACCGGGGAGCTGTTTTTT

clone_size: many
d_call: TRBD1
j_call: TRBJ2-6
v_call: TRBV27
cdr3_aa: CASSLLQGAGANVLTF
cdr3_nt: TGTGCCAGCAGTTTATTGCAGGGGGCTGGGGCCAACGTCCTGACTTTC

clone_size: many
d_call: NA
j_call: TRBJ2-2
v_call: TRBV29-1
cdr3_aa: CSVGFVRGTYTGELFF
cdr3_nt: TGCAGCGTTGGCTTCGTTAGGGGAACATACACCGGGGAGCTGTTTTTT

clone_size: medium-sized
d_call: NA
j_call: TRBJ2-7
v_call: TRBV28
cdr3_aa: CASSLPGPPAEQYF
cdr3_nt: TGTGCCAGCAGTTTGCCGGGGCCGCCGGCCGAGCAGTACTTC

clone_size: many
d_call: TRBD2
j_call: TRBJ2-1
v_call: TRBV5-1
cdr3_aa: CASSFDTGTSGGYLNEQFF
cdr3_nt: TGCGCCAGCAGCTTCGACACCGGGACTAGCGGGGGGTATTTAAATGAGCAGTTCTTC

clone_size: many
d_call: NA
j_call: TRBJ1-1
v_call: TRBV5-1
cdr3_aa: CASSLGPLANTEAFF
cdr3_nt: TGCGCCAGCAGCTTGGGCCCCCTAGCGAACACTGAAGCTTTCTTT

clone_size: many
d_call: NA
j_call: TRBJ2-5
v_call: TRBV5-1
cdr3_aa: CASSSGTLEETQYF
cdr3_nt: TGCGCCAGCAGCTCCGGGACGTTGGAAGAGACCCAGTACTTC

clone_size: few
d_call: NA
j_call: TRBJ1-1
v_call: TRBV5-1
cdr3_aa: CASGLDSYEAFF
cdr3_nt: TGCGCCAGCGGACTAGACAGCTATGAAGCTTTCTTT

clone_size: many
d_call: NA
j_call: TRBJ2-3
v_call: TRBV5-1
cdr3_aa: CASSRVALSFTDTQYF
cdr3_nt: TGCGCCAGCAGCCGGGTGGCCCTGTCCTTCACAGATACGCAGTATTTT

clone_size: many
d_call: NA
j_call: TRBJ1-2
v_call: TRBV25-1
cdr3_aa: CASSEIGTMAESYGYTF
cdr3_nt: TGTGCCAGCAGTGAAATTGGGACGATGGCCGAAAGTTATGGCTACACCTTC

clone_size: many
d_call: NA
j_call: TRBJ2-7
v_call: TRBV20-1
cdr3_aa: CSAPSGLYHEQYF
cdr3_nt: TGCAGTGCGCCCTCGGGACTCTACCACGAGCAGTACTTC

clone_size: many
d_call: TRBD1
j_call: TRBJ2-1
v_call: TRBV29-1
cdr3_aa: CSVTGTGSYNEQFF
cdr3_nt: TGCAGCGTTACCGGGACAGGGTCCTACAATGAGCAGTTCTTC

clone_size: many
d_call: TRBD2
j_call: TRBJ2-3
v_call: TRBV20-1
cdr3_aa: CSAGGLAGVDDTQYF
cdr3_nt: TGCAGTGCTGGGGGACTAGCGGGGGTAGACGATACGCAGTATTTT

clone_size: many
d_call: TRBD1
j_call: TRBJ1-4
v_call: TRBV7-3
cdr3_aa: CASSQGAGEGLFF
cdr3_nt: TGTGCCAGCAGCCAGGGGGCCGGGGAGGGACTGTTTTTT

clone_size: many
d_call: NA
j_call: TRBJ1-2
v_call: TRBV5-1
cdr3_aa: CASSSGIGQSNYGYTF
cdr3_nt: TGCGCCAGCAGCTCGGGCATCGGGCAGTCTAACTATGGCTACACCTTC

clone_size: few
d_call: NA
j_call: TRBJ1-6
v_call: TRBV7-2
cdr3_aa: CASSLLQYNSPLHF
cdr3_nt: TGTGCCAGCAGCTTATTACAGTATAATTCACCCCTCCACTTT

clone_size: many
d_call: TRBD2
j_call: TRBJ2-5
v_call: TRBV7-6
cdr3_aa: CASSLAGTSGQETQYF
cdr3_nt: TGTGCCAGCAGCTTAGCCGGGACTAGCGGACAAGAGACCCAGTACTTC

clone_size: many
d_call: NA
j_call: TRBJ1-5
v_call: TRBV20-1
cdr3_aa: CSARDPLHDQPQHF
cdr3_nt: TGCAGTGCTAGAGATCCCCTGCACGATCAGCCCCAGCATTTT

clone_size: many
d_call: NA
j_call: TRBJ1-2
v_call: TRBV11-2
cdr3_aa: CASSQASNYGYTF
cdr3_nt: TGTGCCAGCAGCCAGGCCTCAAACTATGGCTACACCTTC

clone_size: many
d_call: NA
j_call: TRBJ1-5
v_call: TRBV3-1
cdr3_aa: CASSQGRGANQPQHF
cdr3_nt: TGTGCCAGCAGCCAAGGGCGGGGGGCTAATCAGCCCCAGCATTTT

clone_size: many
d_call: NA
j_call: TRBJ2-5
v_call: TRBV10-3
cdr3_aa: CAISESNRDGETQYF
cdr3_nt: TGTGCCATCAGTGAGTCGAATAGGGACGGGGAGACCCAGTACTTC

clone_size: many
d_call: TRBD2
j_call: TRBJ2-5
v_call: TRBV12-3/TRBV12-4
cdr3_aa: CASSSSGGQETQYF
cdr3_nt: TGTGCCAGCAGTTCTAGCGGTGGTCAAGAGACCCAGTACTTC

clone_size: many
d_call: NA
j_call: TRBJ2-1
v_call: TRBV7-3
cdr3_aa: CASSPGPGMADNEQFF
cdr3_nt: TGTGCCAGCAGCCCCGGGCCGGGAATGGCCGACAATGAGCAGTTCTTC

clone_size: many
d_call: NA
j_call: TRBJ1-1
v_call: TRBV3-1
cdr3_aa: CASSQYIWQGNTEAFF
cdr3_nt: TGTGCCAGCAGCCAATATATCTGGCAGGGGAACACTGAAGCTTTCTTT

clone_size: few
d_call: NA
j_call: TRBJ2-7
v_call: TRBV6-5
cdr3_aa: CASSYPKGGSLLYEQYF
cdr3_nt: TGTGCCAGCAGTTACCCGAAGGGGGGCAGCCTTCTCTACGAGCAGTACTTC

clone_size: many
d_call: NA
j_call: TRBJ2-1
v_call: TRBV28
cdr3_aa: CASSPIPGRKGNEQFF
cdr3_nt: TGTGCCAGCAGTCCTATCCCCGGCAGGAAGGGGAATGAGCAGTTCTTC

clone_size: few
d_call: NA
j_call: TRBJ2-7
v_call: TRBV5-1
cdr3_aa: CASSPQGTPYEQYF
cdr3_nt: TGCGCCAGCAGCCCTCAGGGGACCCCCTACGAGCAGTACTTC

clone_size: few
d_call: NA
j_call: TRBJ1-3
v_call: TRBV18
cdr3_aa: CASSPLQGDGNTIYF
cdr3_nt: TGTGCCAGCTCACCGCTACAGGGTGATGGAAACACCATATATTTT

clone_size: many
d_call: NA
j_call: TRBJ1-2
v_call: TRBV5-1
cdr3_aa: CASSLGDRSGYGYTF
cdr3_nt: TGCGCCAGCAGCTTGGGCGACAGGTCCGGCTATGGCTACACCTTC

clone_size: many
d_call: NA
j_call: TRBJ2-1
v_call: TRBV6-1
cdr3_aa: CRSGDRALYNEQFF
cdr3_nt: TGCCGCTCGGGAGACAGGGCCCTCTACAATGAGCAGTTCTTC

clone_size: many
d_call: TRBD2
j_call: TRBJ2-1
v_call: TRBV2
cdr3_aa: CASSDRTSRVEQFF
cdr3_nt: TGTGCCAGCAGTGACAGGACTAGCCGCGTTGAGCAGTTCTTC

clone_size: many
d_call: TRBD1
j_call: TRBJ2-5
v_call: TRBV5-1
cdr3_aa: CASSFTGEAETQYF
cdr3_nt: TGCGCCAGCAGCTTCACAGGGGAAGCGGAGACCCAGTACTTC

clone_size: many
d_call: NA
j_call: TRBJ2-3
v_call: TRBV5-1
cdr3_aa: CASSLAVGGETDTQYF
cdr3_nt: TGCGCCAGCAGCTTGGCCGTGGGCGGGGAGACAGATACGCAGTATTTT